This passage covers 20 T cell receptor beta chains from one sample sequenced in a study of blood T cell repertoires in COVID-19. Repertoires were generated with immunoSEQ multiplex PCR, while TCRdb's copy carries only in-frame clones and drops some. Of about 73,000 clones in the sample, around 90% were seen once. The sequencing sample was made of peripheral blood. The receptors here all came from a woman aged 80 or over with active or convalescent COVID-19.

This chain connects TRBV3-1 (or the pseudogene TRBV3-2) to TRBJ2-7, with 7 bases matching TRBD2. Germline V gene data show CDR1 as LGHDT and CDR2 as YNNKEL (reference sequence). The CDR3 extends over 19 amino acids. V gave up 1 base and J gave up 2 bases; unmatched junction bases: 17. In nucleotides, the CDR3 is TGTGCCAGCAGCCAAGGGTGCGTGGGGGGACTACCAACCACCTACGAGCAGTACTTC. Amino acid sequence: CASSQGCVGGLPTTYEQYF.

The rearrangement uses TRBV18 and TRBJ2-2; 10 nucleotides match TRBD1. V lost 2 bases to trimming and J lost 1 base; unmatched junction nucleotides: 1. Germline-derived CDR1 and CDR2 are KGHSH and LQKENI. The CDR3 runs 16 residues. CDR3 in DNA: TGTGCCAGCTCACCAGGGGACAGGGGGAACACCGGGGAGCTGTTTTTT. Translated, it gives CASSPGDRGNTGELFF.

This clone was seen only once. The CDR3 nucleotides read TGTGCCTGGCAAAGACAGGACAGGGTGAACACTGAAGCTTTCTTT. Amino acids: CAWQRQDRVNTEAFF. V gene TRBV30 combines with J gene TRBJ1-1, with 8 bases lining up with TRBD1. After removal of 5 bases from V and 0 bases from J, the junction contained 8 bases not matched to a gene. Germline CDR1 GTSNPN, CDR2 SVGIG (reference sequence). The CDR3 consists of 15 residues.

This rearrangement joins TRBV6-1 to TRBJ1-3; a possible D gene is TRBD1 (6 bases). The CDR3 is 14 amino acids. Germline CDR1 is MNHNS and CDR2 is SASEGT. Trimming removed 5 bases at V and 3 bases at J, with 11 bases between. The CDR3 DNA follows: TGTGCCAGCAGTTATTCACAGGGTGGAAACACCATATATTTT. This encodes CASSYSQGGNTIYF.

The chain recombines TRBV18 with TRBJ1-1; D not resolved. The CDR3 runs 14 residues. Germline lookup yields CDR1 KGHSH and CDR2 LQKENI. V shed 3 bases and J shed 4 bases, with 12 bases lying between them. CDR3 nucleotides: TGTGCCAGCTCACCTCGTGGAGGGATCACTGAAGCTTTCTTT. This sequence encodes CASSPRGGITEAFF. The full variable domain, its missing parts supplied by reference TRBV18 and TRBJ1-1, is NAGVMQNPRHLVRRRGQEARLRCSPMKGHSHVYWYRQLPEEGLKFMVYLQKENIIDESGMPKERFSAEFPKEGPSILRIQQVVRGDSAAYFCASSPRGGITEAFFGQGTRLTVV.

In this sample, this clone turned up once. V and J are TRBV14 and TRBJ2-3, with D unresolved. Germline loops: CDR1 SGHDN, CDR2 FVKESK. This CDR3 has 14 residues. V was clipped by 0 bases and J by 1 base, with 5 bases between them. The chain's CDR3 is CASSQDYRTDTQYF. In DNA, the CDR3 is TGTGCCAGCAGCCAAGACTACCGCACAGATACGCAGTATTTT.

The chain carries TRBV12-1 and TRBJ1-2; whether TRBD1, the table's D call, matches the DNA was not checked. TRBV12-1 represents a pseudogene. This CDR3 spans 13 amino acids. CDR3: CAREPTDVDGYTF. The CDR3 DNA sequence: TGTGCCAGGGAACCGACAGATGTAGATGGCTACACCTTC.

The chain is built from TRBV2 and TRBJ2-5; no clear D gene. CDR3 length: 11 residues. Per the germline V gene, CDR1 is SNHLY and CDR2 is FYNNEI. V was pared by 5 bases and J by 5 bases, with 6 bases between. The CDR3 nucleotides read TGTGCCAGCAGTTCTCAGGAGACCCAGTACTTC. Its translation is CASSSQETQYF.

V usage is TRBV5-6 and J usage is TRBJ1-6; D is undetermined. Germline-derived CDR1 and CDR2 are SGHDT and YYEEEE. The CDR3 is 14 amino acids. V lost 2 bases and J 7 bases, leaving 10 bases between the germline ends. For the CDR3, the DNA is TGTGCCAGCAGCTTTAGGTCGGGGAATTCACCCCTCCACTTT. Its protein is CASSFRSGNSPLHF. The full variable domain, in which reference TRBV5-6 and TRBJ1-6 provide the parts outside the CDR3, is DAGVTQSPTHLIKTRGQQVTLRCSPKSGHDTVSWYQQALGQGPQFIFQYYEEEERQRGNFPDRFSGHQFPNYSSELNVNALLLGDSALYLCASSFRSGNSPLHFGNGTRLTVT.

This clone was seen once. The chain couples TRBV7-7 to TRBJ2-3, with TRBD2 matching 9 bases. Trimming cost V 1 base and J 3 bases; bases outside gene matches: 2. The length of the CDR3 is 15 residues. Germline V gene sequence: CDR1 SSHAT, CDR2 FNYEAQ (reference sequence). The CDR3: CASSLGGGATDTQYF. Written as DNA, the CDR3 is TGTGCCAGCAGCTTAGGCGGGGGGGCAACAGATACGCAGTATTTT.

The chain carries TRBV27 and TRBJ1-2; D possibly corresponds to TRBD1 (5 bases). The germline V gene has CDR1 MNHEY and CDR2 SMNVEV (reference sequence). The V end was cut by 7 bases, the J end by 1 base, with 16 bases between. The CDR3 has 15 residues. The DNA for the CDR3 is TGTGCCAGCACTCTACGTGGGGGGGTTAACTATGGCTACACCTTC. Translating it yields CASTLRGGVNYGYTF.

This clone appeared once. J is TRBJ1-5 and V is TRBV2, with a tentative D call TRBD1 (6 bases). Looked up from germline, CDR1 is SNHLY and CDR2 is FYNNEI. V was pared by 1 base and J by 7 bases, with 14 bases between. This CDR3 comprises 15 residues. The CDR3 reads CASSEEQGYGQPQHF. DNA for the CDR3: TGTGCCAGCAGTGAAGAGCAGGGGTATGGACAGCCCCAGCATTTT.

The rearrangement links TRBV11-2 to TRBJ1-6; D possibly corresponds to TRBD1 (6 bases). V lost 6 bases and J 9 bases, leaving 9 bases between the germline ends. Germline V gene sequence: CDR1 SGHAT, CDR2 FQNNGV. This CDR3 comprises 12 residues. CDR3 sequence: CASSRGGSPLHF. CDR3 in DNA: TGTGCCAGCAGTAGGGGGGGTTCACCCCTCCACTTT.

This chain links TRBV7-6 with TRBJ1-2; no clear D gene. Trimming shortened V by 8 bases and J by 6 bases, and 7 bases separated the two germline ends. This CDR3 region has 10 residues. Germline V gives CDR1 SGHVS, CDR2 FNYEAQ. The CDR3 region has the DNA TGTGCCAGCGTTTCTCATGGCTACACCTTC. Translation: CASVSHGYTF. Looking up the rest from reference TRBV7-6 and TRBJ1-2 gives the full variable domain: GAGVSQSPRYKVTKRGQDVALRCDPISGHVSLYWYRQALGQGPEFLTYFNYEAQQDKSGLPNDRFSAERPEGSISTLTIQRTEQRDSAMYRCASVSHGYTFGSGTRLTVV.

J is TRBJ2-2 and V is TRBV6-1; D is unclear. The length of the CDR3 is 12 residues. Germline assignment: CDR1 MNHNS and CDR2 SASEGT. Trimming removed 2 bases at V and 5 bases at J, with 3 bases between. CDR3 sequence (DNA): TGTGCCAGCAGTGAAACAACCGGGGAGCTGTTTTTT. Its protein product is CASSETTGELFF.

The V and J genes are TRBV5-1 and TRBJ2-7, with 11 bases that match TRBD2. V was clipped by 4 bases and J by 2 bases; unmatched bases: 8. CDR1 SGHRS and CDR2 YFSETQ come from the germline V gene. The CDR3 sequence is 16 residues long. The CDR3: CASSPPLSGGAYEQYF. The CDR3 DNA is TGCGCCAGCAGCCCTCCCCTTAGCGGGGGGGCCTACGAGCAGTACTTC.

The chain recombines TRBV6-2 or TRBV6-3 with TRBJ1-1; D is possibly TRBD1 (5 bases). V was cut by 6 bases and J by 4 bases, with 15 bases left in between. Germline CDR1 and CDR2: MNHEY and SVGEGT. The length of the CDR3 is 14 residues. In DNA, the CDR3 is TGTGCCAGCAGCGATAGACGGGGGAGCACTGAAGCTTTCTTT. Its protein is CASSDRRGSTEAFF.

J is TRBJ1-6 and V is TRBV6-4; D not certain. This CDR3 comprises 13 residues. Germline V CDR1 and CDR2: MRHNA, SNTAGT. Trimming stripped 3 bases from V and 10 bases from J, with 10 bases between. The CDR3 reads CASSDSTGSPLHF. For the CDR3, the DNA is TGTGCCAGCAGTGATTCCACGGGATCACCCCTCCACTTT.

The chain recombines TRBV19 with TRBJ2-7, with 8 bases matching TRBD1. The CDR3 has 15 residues. The J segment lost 3 bases and the V segment lost 1 base, leaving 5 bases of the junction unmatched. The germline V gene encodes CDR1 LNHDA and CDR2 SQIVND (reference sequence). CDR3 loop: CASSIGGQGSYEQYF. DNA for the CDR3: TGTGCCAGTAGTATAGGCGGACAGGGTAGCTACGAGCAGTACTTC.

The chain couples TRBV7-2 to TRBJ2-5, with TRBD1 matching 7 bases. The CDR3 sequence is 14 residues long. V dropped 5 bases and J dropped 9; count of bases not matched to a gene: 12. Germline-derived CDR1 and CDR2 are SGHTA and FQGNSA. The CDR3 protein is CASSLTGSLGAQYF. The CDR3 bases are TGTGCCAGCAGCCTGACAGGGTCATTGGGGGCCCAGTACTTC.